A single sample is the source of the 22 T cell receptor beta chains below, sequenced in a study of spatial heterogeneity in lung cancer. As for time point: blood at routine non-recurrence follow-up after resection. TCRdb reprocessed the 5' RACE reads with MiXCR, giving one entry per CDR3 protein. This repertoire shows some 46,000 distinct CDR3 sequences, 10% to 15% found once; its top ten account for 30% to 35%. Sequencing was performed on PBMCs, taken at follow-up. These receptors were collected from a male donor with early-stage non-small cell lung cancer.

Ten or more counts support this clonotype. This chain joins TRBV11-2 and TRBJ2-3; TRBD2 matches 7 bases. Germline CDR1 is SGHAT and CDR2 is FQNNGV. V dropped 5 bases and J dropped 5; count of bases not matched to a gene: 13. The CDR3 has 16 residues. CDR3 sequence: CASSVLGGRLLDTQYF. The CDR3 DNA reads TGTGCCAGCAGCGTGCTGGGGGGGAGGTTATTAGATACGCAGTATTTT. Full variable domain (remainder filled in from reference TRBV11-2 and TRBJ2-3): EAGVAQSPRYKIIEKRQSVAFWCNPISGHATLYWYQQILGQGPKLLIQFQNNGVVDDSQLPKDRFSAERLKGVDSTLKIQPAKLEDSAVYLCASSVLGGRLLDTQYFGPGTRLTVL.

This clonotype was observed many times. CDR3 protein: CASSTGTGTYEQYF. In nucleotides, the CDR3 is TGTGCCAGCAGCACTGGAACAGGGACCTACGAGCAGTACTTC. This chain links TRBV12-3 or TRBV12-4 with TRBJ2-7, with D possibly TRBD1 on 6 matching bases. V gave up 6 bases and J gave up 2 bases, with 14 bases separating them. The CDR3 contains 14 residues.

This clonotype came up many times. The chain employs TRBV29-1 and TRBJ2-3; D possibly corresponds to TRBD2 (5 bases). Trimming stripped 4 bases from V and 8 bases from J, with 10 bases between. Germline assignment: CDR1 SQVTM and CDR2 ANQGSEA. This CDR3 region has 11 residues. The CDR3 bases are TGCAGCGTTGTGGCGAGGGTTACGCAGTATTTT. Translated, it gives CSVVARVTQYF.

This chain joins TRBV5-4 and TRBJ2-7, with D possibly TRBD1 on 5 matching bases. The V end lost 9 bases, the J end lost 3 bases, and 19 bases lay between the germline ends. This CDR3 region has 14 residues. CDR1 SGHNT and CDR2 YYREEE come from the germline V gene (reference sequence). CDR3 sequence: CAISRAGPIYEQYF. The CDR3, as DNA: TGTGCCATCAGTCGCGCAGGGCCGATCTACGAGCAGTACTTC. Full variable domain (remainder filled in from reference TRBV5-4 and TRBJ2-7): ETGVTQSPTHLIKTRGQQVTLRCSSQSGHNTVSWYQQALGQGPQFIFQYYREEENGRGNFPPRFSGLQFPNYSSELNVNALELDDSALYLCAISRAGPIYEQYFGPGTRLTVT.

The chain is built from TRBV10-3 and TRBJ1-2; D not resolved. This CDR3 has 13 amino acids. V was clipped by 4 bases and J by 1 base, with 7 bases between them. Germline values: CDR1 ENHRY, CDR2 SYGVKD. CDR3 nucleotides: TGTGCCATCAGTGTGGCTAGTAACTATGGCTACACCTTC. Amino acids: CAISVASNYGYTF.

This clonotype was counted only a few times. The gene calls are TRBV12-3 or TRBV12-4 and TRBJ1-4; no clear D gene. The V and J ends lost 4 bases and 5 bases respectively, with 8 bases between them. The CDR3 covers 13 residues. CDR3 in amino acids: CASSSTVNEKLFF. The CDR3 nucleotides are TGTGCCAGCAGTTCCACGGTGAATGAAAAACTGTTTTTT.

V usage is TRBV10-2 and J usage is TRBJ2-3; D is perhaps TRBD2 (5 bases). Germline CDR1 is WSHSY and CDR2 is SAAADI. This CDR3 is built from 16 residues. Trimming took off 3 bases at V and 0 bases at J, with 13 bases between the two ends. CDR3 DNA sequence: TGCGCCAGCAGTGATAGAGGGAGTCCTAGCACAGATACGCAGTATTTT. Its protein product is CASSDRGSPSTDTQYF.

The chain uses TRBV5-1 and TRBJ2-1, with 7 nucleotides matching TRBD2. Germline trimming cut 4 bases from V and 6 bases from J; bases unmatched to any gene: 10. Germline V gives CDR1 SGHRS, CDR2 YFSETQ. CDR3 size: 15 residues. The CDR3 sequence: CASSQTSGIGNEQFF. In nucleotides, the CDR3 is TGCGCCAGCAGCCAGACCAGCGGGATAGGCAATGAGCAGTTCTTC.

This clonotype was seen repeatedly, ten times or more. The rearrangement joins TRBV5-1 to TRBJ1-4, with D perhaps matching TRBD1 (6 bases). Germline V lookup: CDR1 SGHRS, CDR2 YFSETQ. V lost 4 bases, J lost 8 bases, and 15 bases lay in between. The CDR3 consists of 14 residues. The CDR3 reads CASSLSGGREKLFF. The CDR3 DNA reads as TGCGCCAGCAGCCTCTCCGGGGGCAGGGAAAAACTGTTTTTT.

Remarks on this clonotype: A read error is possible here, since a much larger clone lies one base away. The chain recombines TRBV5-6 with TRBJ1-6, with TRBD1 matching over 7 bases. V dropped 6 bases and J dropped 10; count of bases not matched to a gene: 13. Germline V gene lookup returns CDR1 SGHDT and CDR2 YYEEEE. CDR3 length equals 15 residues. DNA of the CDR3: TGTGCCAGCAACACCGACCGACAGGGACCCTCACCCCTCCACTTT. This translates into CASNTDRQGPSPLHF.

The J gene is TRBJ2-7, the V gene TRBV20-1; no firm D call. The ends were cut back, 3 bases at V and 4 bases at J, with 10 bases in the middle. Germline V gene lookup returns CDR1 DFQATT and CDR2 SNEGSKA (reference sequence). The CDR3 runs to 12 residues. The CDR3: CSARKELYEQYF. CDR3 bases: TGCAGTGCTAGGAAAGAGCTGTACGAGCAGTACTTC.

In its sample, this clonotype was seen a few times. The chain couples TRBV6-5 to TRBJ1-3, with TRBD1 as a possible D gene (6 bases). The CDR3 has 13 residues. The ends were cut back, 5 bases at V and 4 bases at J, with 9 bases in the middle. The germline gives CDR1 MNHEY, CDR2 SVGAGI. The CDR3 here is CASSRGTGNTIYF. CDR3 nucleotides: TGTGCCAGCAGTCGCGGGACAGGAAACACCATATATTTT.

This clonotype showed up just a few times. This chain connects TRBV20-1 to TRBJ2-3; 8 nucleotides match TRBD2. V was pared by 3 bases and J by 2 bases, with 10 bases of the junction left unmatched. This CDR3 is 16 amino acids long. Per the germline V gene, CDR1 is DFQATT and CDR2 is SNEGSKA (reference sequence). The CDR3 sequence is CSASPGLGGPTDTQYF. Written as DNA, the CDR3 is TGCAGTGCTAGCCCGGGACTAGGAGGGCCCACAGATACGCAGTATTTT.

The chain employs TRBV20-1 and TRBJ1-1; D uncertain. V dropped 3 bases and J dropped 1 base, with 9 bases sitting between them. This CDR3 has 13 residues. Germline CDR1 DFQATT, CDR2 SNEGSKA (reference sequence). The CDR3 DNA is TGCAGTGCTAGTGCAGGCTCGAACACTGAAGCTTTCTTT. This encodes CSASAGSNTEAFF.

To note about this clonotype: This may arise from a read error, as a much more abundant clone is one base away. The chain recombines TRBV29-1 with TRBJ1-1; D ambiguous. This CDR3 region has 12 residues. Germline V lookup: CDR1 SQVTM, CDR2 ANQGSEA. The germline V and J ends were trimmed by 7 bases and 11 bases, with 20 bases remaining between them. As DNA, the CDR3 is TGCAGCGCCGCGACTGGGTCCTTGCGCGCTTTCTTT. Protein product: CSAATGSLRAFF.

This clonotype was seen ten or more times. V and J are TRBV7-9 and TRBJ1-1; maybe TRBD1 (5 bases). The CDR3 spans 15 residues. Between the trimmed V and J ends, which lost 6 bases and 4 bases, there was a span of 18 bases. Germline V gene sequence: CDR1 SEHNR, CDR2 FQNEAQ (reference sequence). The CDR3, as DNA: TGTGCCAGCAGTTCCCAGGGCCAGGGCTCCACTGAAGCTTTCTTT. Translation gives CASSSQGQGSTEAFF.

This clonotype was found a few times. V gene TRBV18 combines with J gene TRBJ1-2; unclear D gene. This CDR3 has 19 residues. Germline assignment: CDR1 KGHSH and CDR2 LQKENI. Trimming cost V 0 bases and J 2 bases, with 22 bases left between them. The chain's CDR3 is CASSPPNYHNKMPNYGYTF. The CDR3 region has the DNA TGTGCCAGCTCACCACCGAACTATCATAACAAAATGCCCAACTATGGCTACACCTTC.

There are many counts of this clonotype. The gene calls are TRBV19 and TRBJ2-7, with 7 bases aligning to TRBD2. The CDR3 consists of 15 residues. CDR1 is LNHDA and CDR2 is SQIVND in the germline V gene (reference sequence). The ends lost 3 bases at V and 0 bases at J; junction bases unmatched: 5. The CDR3 here is CASSMNSGPSYEQYF. Written as DNA, the CDR3 is TGTGCCAGTAGTATGAATAGCGGGCCCTCCTACGAGCAGTACTTC.

This clonotype was counted between two and nine times. The rearrangement uses TRBV18 and TRBJ1-4, with D unclear. Germline V gene data show CDR1 as KGHSH and CDR2 as LQKENI. Trimming cost V 1 base and J 2 bases, with 11 bases left between them. The CDR3 spans 16 residues. CDR3 bases: TGTGCCAGCTCACCACGAAGGGCCTCCACTAATGAAAAACTGTTTTTT. It yields the protein CASSPRRASTNEKLFF.

This clonotype was seen repeatedly, ten times or more. The V gene is TRBV10-3, the J gene TRBJ2-7, with 7 bases that match TRBD2. In germline, CDR1 is ENHRY, CDR2 SYGVKD. The CDR3 is 13 amino acids. After removal of 11 bases from V and 2 bases from J, the junction contained 9 bases not matched to a gene. The CDR3 bases are TGTGCCGTCACGAGCGGGACCCCCTACGAGCAGTACTTC. Translating it yields CAVTSGTPYEQYF.

This clonotype occurred a few times. The chain links TRBV4-3 to TRBJ2-2, with 7 bases identical to TRBD2. Germline values: CDR1 LGHNA, CDR2 YSLEER. This CDR3 region has 14 residues. V was pared by 1 base and J by 7 bases, with 3 bases of the junction left unmatched. CDR3 region: CASSQGTSNGELFF. DNA for the CDR3: TGCGCCAGCAGCCAAGGGACTAGTAACGGGGAGCTGTTTTTT.

For this clonotype: The junction does not match germline at one end; this may be a read error. The chain couples TRBV11-3 to TRBJ1-1; no clear D gene. This CDR3 contains 13 residues. Germline V CDR1 and CDR2: SGHNT, YENEEA. CDR3 DNA: TGTGCCGGCAGCTCGGATCGGAACACTGAAGCTTTCTTT. It translates to CAGSSDRNTEAFF.